This passage covers 29 T cell receptor beta chains from one sample sequenced in a study of patients and donors after allogeneic stem cell transplantation. A single record per CDR3 protein comes from TCRdb applying MiXCR to the RT-PCR reads. Here the sample spans approximately 99,000 distinct CDR3 sequences, around 36% being singletons. The specimen sequenced was blood, either unsorted or a sorted T cell fraction (not recorded which). The receptors were sampled from a human donor who was either an allogeneic HSCT recipient or a stem cell or donor lymphocyte infusion donor (not recorded which). It is not recorded whose cells these are; they may come from a transplant donor.

A word on this clonotype: An end of the junction does not agree with germline; a read error may underlie this. The chain has TRBV6-5 and TRBJ1-6, with 7 bases matching TRBD1. Germline V gene sequence: CDR1 MNHEY, CDR2 SVGAGI. The CDR3 has 16 amino acids. CDR3: CASSYSLAGGISPFHF. In DNA, the CDR3 is TGTGCCAGCAGTTACTCGTTGGCAGGGGGAATTTCACCCTTCCACTTT.

This clonotype has only one observation. This chain uses TRBV29-1 with TRBJ2-1; no reliable D call. Germline V CDR1 and CDR2: SQVTM, ANQGSEA. The length of the CDR3 is 14 residues. V gave up 3 bases and J gave up 0 bases, with 9 bases separating them. The CDR3 reads CSVEVPSSYNEQFF. DNA of the CDR3: TGCAGCGTTGAGGTCCCCAGCTCCTACAATGAGCAGTTCTTC.

The chain couples TRBV6-1 to TRBJ1-1; the match to TRBD1 covers 9 bases. There are 15 residues in the CDR3. Per the germline V gene, CDR1 is MNHNS and CDR2 is SASEGT. Germline trimming cut 7 bases from V and 1 base from J; bases unmatched to any gene: 7. CDR3 nucleotides: TGTGCCAGCAAAAATTCACAGGGGGCGAACACTGAAGCTTTCTTT. Residues: CASKNSQGANTEAFF.

This clonotype has more than one count but fewer than ten. The CDR3 protein is CSVGLQEFMNTEAFF. The DNA of the CDR3 is TGCAGCGTTGGTCTTCAGGAGTTCATGAACACTGAAGCTTTCTTT. This rearrangement joins TRBV29-1 to TRBJ1-1; no reliable D call. The V gene's germline CDR1 is SQVTM and CDR2 ANQGSEA. Trimming pared 4 bases from V and 0 bases from J, leaving 15 bases between. The CDR3 has 15 amino acids.

V gene TRBV14 combines with J gene TRBJ1-4; maybe TRBD1 (6 bases). The CDR3 contains 14 residues. Germline CDR1 is SGHDN and CDR2 is FVKESK. V was trimmed by 5 bases and J by 5 bases, leaving 12 bases between them. CDR3 coding DNA: TGTGCCAGCAGCTCCCGGGACAACAATGAAAAACTGTTTTTT. This codes for CASSSRDNNEKLFF.

This clonotype appeared a few times. V is TRBV15 and J is TRBJ1-4; D remains ambiguous. Germline CDR1 reads LNHNV; CDR2 reads YYDKDF (reference sequence). V lost 3 bases and J lost 15, with 11 bases in between. This CDR3 has 11 amino acids. The DNA for the CDR3 is TGTGCCACCAGCAGGGCTAAATACATGTTTTTT. It yields the protein CATSRAKYMFF.

Only a few counts were recorded for this clonotype. The rearrangement links TRBV12-3 or TRBV12-4 to TRBJ1-1, with 9 bases aligning to TRBD1. Trimming removed 6 bases from V and 5 bases from J; junction bases left unmatched: 4. The CDR3 sequence is 13 residues long. DNA for the CDR3: TGTGCCAGCAGGATACAGGGGGCTACTGAAGCTTTCTTT. The encoded protein is CASRIQGATEAFF.

This clonotype was counted between two and nine times. The rearrangement joins TRBV6-5 to TRBJ2-1, with 9 bases that match TRBD1. Germline CDR1 MNHEY, CDR2 SVGAGI. V lost 9 bases, J lost 7 bases, and 7 bases stayed unmatched. The CDR3 sequence is 13 residues long. CDR3 in amino acids: CARGQGVTNEQFF. As DNA, the CDR3 is TGTGCCAGGGGACAGGGAGTCACGAATGAGCAGTTCTTC.

The chain employs TRBV15 and TRBJ1-3, with D maybe TRBD1 (5 bases). Germline CDR1 and CDR2: LNHNV and YYDKDF (reference sequence). The CDR3 has 15 amino acids. Deletions cut 0 bases from V and 3 bases from J, with 9 bases between. CDR3 coding DNA: TGTGCCACCAGCAGAGACACAAGGGGTGGAAACACCATATATTTT. Its protein is CATSRDTRGGNTIYF.

The chain employs TRBV20-1 and TRBJ2-3; 9 bases line up with TRBD2. V shed 3 bases, J shed 3 bases, and the junction held 7 bases outside the gene matches. Germline CDR1 and CDR2: DFQATT and SNEGSKA (reference sequence). CDR3 length equals 15 residues. The DNA of the CDR3 is TGCAGTGCTAGTTGGCGGGAGGGTGTAACAGATACGCAGTATTTT. Its translation is CSASWREGVTDTQYF.

Written as DNA, the CDR3 is TGCAGTTGGGTCGGGGAGAGCTCCTACAATGAGCAGTTCTTC. It yields the protein CSWVGESSYNEQFF. The chain recombines TRBV20-1 with TRBJ2-1; weak D call: TRBD2 (5 bases). The V end was cut by 8 bases, the J end by 0 bases, with 14 bases between. Germline CDR1 reads DFQATT; CDR2 reads SNEGSKA (reference sequence). The length of the CDR3 is 14 residues.

To note about this clonotype: Since a much larger clone is just one base distant, this may be a read error. The V call is TRBV4-3, the J call TRBJ1-1; D remains unclear. The CDR3 runs to 13 residues. Deletions cut 3 bases from V and 0 bases from J, with 5 bases between. Germline CDR1 is LGHNA and CDR2 is YSLEER. CDR3 nucleotides: TGCGCCAGCAGCCATGGACTGAACACTGAAGCTTTCTTT. Translating gives CASSHGLNTEAFF.

The chain combines TRBV29-1 with TRBJ2-3; the D is unclear. The V and J ends lost 3 bases and 1 base respectively, with 5 bases between them. Germline V lookup: CDR1 SQVTM, CDR2 ANQGSEA. This CDR3 has 12 amino acids. The CDR3 loop is CSVDLGTDTQYF. CDR3 DNA: TGCAGCGTTGACCTGGGCACAGATACGCAGTATTTT.

The rearrangement uses TRBV5-1 and TRBJ2-6; D uncertain. Per the germline V gene, CDR1 is SGHRS and CDR2 is YFSETQ. Trimming stripped 1 base from V and 0 bases from J, with 5 bases between. CDR3 size: 15 residues. Here the CDR3 reads CASSLQNSGANVLTF. The CDR3 DNA follows: TGCGCCAGCAGCTTGCAGAACTCTGGGGCCAACGTCCTGACTTTC.

The chain links TRBV20-1 to TRBJ1-3; D not resolved. Trimming removed 1 base from V and 3 bases from J, with 7 bases in between. Germline CDR1 is DFQATT and CDR2 is SNEGSKA (reference sequence). This CDR3 is built from 13 residues. The CDR3 nucleotides are TGCAGTGCTAGAGCCGGAATTGGAAACACCATATATTTT. As protein: CSARAGIGNTIYF.

This chain uses TRBV29-1 with TRBJ1-2, with unresolved D. This CDR3 region has 14 residues. V was clipped by 7 bases and J by 0 bases, with 15 bases between them. Germline V CDR1 and CDR2: SQVTM, ANQGSEA. This CDR3 is CSALFGPPNYGYTF. CDR3 in DNA: TGCAGCGCCCTGTTTGGCCCTCCTAACTATGGCTACACCTTC.

The rearrangement joins TRBV27 to TRBJ2-7; D is possibly TRBD1 or TRBD2 (6 bases each). V was clipped by 2 bases and J by 3 bases, with 14 bases between them. Germline CDR1 reads MNHEY; CDR2 reads SMNVEV (reference sequence). The CDR3 has 15 residues. The DNA for the CDR3 is TGTGCCAGCAGTTTAAGTGTTGGGGGGCTCTACGAGCAGTACTTC. It translates to CASSLSVGGLYEQYF.

This clonotype was counted only a few times. The V gene is TRBV20-1, the J gene TRBJ2-1, with 10 bases lining up with TRBD2. Germline V gene sequence: CDR1 DFQATT, CDR2 SNEGSKA (reference sequence). Trimming took 3 bases from V and 5 from J; bases not matched to a gene: 7. The CDR3 has 15 amino acids. CDR3 region: CSASSLAGVHNEQFF. CDR3 DNA sequence: TGCAGTGCTAGCAGCCTAGCGGGAGTCCACAATGAGCAGTTCTTC.

This clonotype was detected a few times. The chain carries TRBV29-1 and TRBJ2-5, with 9 bases lining up with TRBD2. CDR3 length: 17 amino acids. J was trimmed by 3 bases and V by 4 bases; bases with no gene match: 15. Germline assignment: CDR1 SQVTM and CDR2 ANQGSEA. Here the CDR3 reads CSVASLAGSWAKETQYF. DNA of the CDR3: TGCAGCGTTGCTAGTCTAGCGGGGAGTTGGGCTAAAGAGACCCAGTACTTC.

This clonotype has a handful of counts. The chain couples TRBV6-2 or TRBV6-3 to TRBJ2-1; 8 positions match TRBD2. V lost 6 bases to trimming and J lost 8 bases; unmatched junction nucleotides: 18. This CDR3 region has 17 residues. Germline CDR1 MNHEY, CDR2 SVGEGT. The CDR3 spells CASSHPLAGPLFHEQFF. The CDR3 DNA follows: TGTGCCAGCAGCCACCCCTTAGCGGGGCCCTTGTTTCATGAGCAGTTCTTC.

A few counts support this clonotype. The genes are TRBV6-2 or TRBV6-3 and TRBJ1-1; D unresolved. V shed 7 bases and J shed 2 bases, with 11 bases lying between them. Germline values: CDR1 MNHEY, CDR2 SVGEGT. This CDR3 region has 13 residues. The CDR3 loop is CASMKVINTEAFF. The CDR3 DNA reads as TGTGCCAGCATGAAGGTAATTAACACTGAAGCTTTCTTT.

This chain links TRBV30 with TRBJ1-5, with 9 bases aligning to TRBD1. This CDR3 has 18 amino acids. Per the germline V gene, CDR1 is GTSNPN and CDR2 is SVGIG (reference sequence). The ends lost 2 bases at V and 3 bases at J; junction bases unmatched: 14. CDR3 sequence reads: CAWSSGTGLPRHNQPQHF. Written as DNA, the CDR3 is TGTGCCTGGAGTAGTGGGACAGGGCTCCCGAGGCACAATCAGCCCCAGCATTTT. Filled out from reference TRBV30 and TRBJ1-5, the complete variable domain reads SQTIHQWPATLVQPVGSPLSLECTVEGTSNPNLYWYRQAAGRGLQLLFYSVGIGQISSEVPQNLSASRPQDRQFILSSKKLLLSDSGFYLCAWSSGTGLPRHNQPQHFGDGTRLSIL.

This clonotype was detected only a few times. J is TRBJ2-3 and V is TRBV11-2; D gene ambiguous. There are 13 residues in the CDR3. The germline V and J ends were trimmed by 0 bases and 6 bases, with 7 bases remaining between them. CDR1 SGHAT and CDR2 FQNNGV come from the germline V gene. CDR3 bases: TGTGCCAGCAGCTTAGAAGTACCGGATACGCAGTATTTT. This encodes CASSLEVPDTQYF.

This clonotype showed up just a few times. The chain uses TRBV12-3 or TRBV12-4 and TRBJ1-1; D gene unclear. This CDR3 spans 14 amino acids. The ends were cut back, 4 bases at V and 3 bases at J, with 12 bases in the middle. Here the CDR3 DNA reads TGTGCCAGCAGTTGGAGGAGGTTGGACACTGAAGCTTTCTTT. As protein: CASSWRRLDTEAFF.

The chain has TRBV10-3 and TRBJ2-3; TRBD2 aligns across 10 bases. J lost 3 bases, V lost 8 bases, and 5 bases had no gene match. The germline gives CDR1 ENHRY, CDR2 SYGVKD. This CDR3 region has 14 residues. CDR3 region: CAISTSGKTDTQYF. DNA of the CDR3: TGTGCCATCTCTACTAGCGGGAAGACAGATACGCAGTATTTT.

The chain combines TRBV6-5 with TRBJ2-1; TRBD2 matches 8 bases. Germline trimming cut 5 bases from V and 7 bases from J; bases unmatched to any gene: 7. The CDR3 has 14 residues. Germline values: CDR1 MNHEY, CDR2 SVGAGI. The CDR3 is CASSVSGTRNEQFF. CDR3 DNA: TGTGCCAGCAGTGTTAGCGGGACTAGAAATGAGCAGTTCTTC.

In nucleotides, the CDR3 is TGTGCCACCAGTGAGACCGGGAGGGCCCCCTACAATGAGCAGTTCTTC. This sequence encodes CATSETGRAPYNEQFF. The chain employs TRBV24-1 and TRBJ2-1, with 8 nucleotides matching TRBD2. V was clipped by 4 bases and J by 2 bases; unmatched bases: 6. The CDR3 consists of 16 residues. Looked up from germline, CDR1 is KGHDR and CDR2 is SFDVKD.

This clonotype has a handful of counts. The chain is built from TRBV20-1 and TRBJ2-7; 7 bases match TRBD1. Germline V gives CDR1 DFQATT, CDR2 SNEGSKA (reference sequence). Trimming took 5 bases from V and 2 from J; bases not matched to a gene: 6. CDR3 length: 13 residues. CDR3 nucleotides: TGCAGTGCTTCGGGACAGATAACCTACGAGCAGTACTTC. It is translated as CSASGQITYEQYF.

In this sample, this clonotype turned up a few times. The V and J genes are TRBV9 and TRBJ2-1; 12 positions agree with TRBD2. The CDR3 covers 15 residues. In germline, CDR1 is SGDLS, CDR2 YYNGEE. V lost 4 bases, J lost 6 bases, and 5 bases stayed unmatched. CDR3 DNA sequence: TGTGCCAGCAGCCCCCGGACTAGCGGGATCAATGAGCAGTTCTTC. The encoded protein is CASSPRTSGINEQFF.